One and the same sample provided the 27 T cell receptor beta chains below, sequenced in a study of cytomegalovirus exposure and HLA in healthy donors. The method was immunoSEQ multiplex PCR; TCRdb's version includes in-frame clones alone and lacks a portion of them. The sample includes roughly 60,000 clones, just over 90% of them seen just once. Sequenced sample: PBMCs. The receptors were gathered from a woman younger than 30 in good health and CMV-seronegative.

The chain links TRBV6-6 to TRBJ1-1; D not resolved. The CDR3 length is 15 residues. Trimming cost V 2 bases and J 6 bases, with 16 bases left between them. Germline V gene sequence: CDR1 MNHNY, CDR2 SVGAGI (reference sequence). CDR3 DNA: TGTGCCAGCAGTTACCCCGCAGGTTCGGTGGCTGAAGCTTTCTTT. Translated, it gives CASSYPAGSVAEAFF.

With respect to this clone: A read error may account for a junction end that differs from germline. The chain couples TRBV30 to TRBJ2-7; TRBD1 matches at 7 bases. CDR3 length: 14 amino acids. The germline CDR1 and CDR2 sequences are GTSNPN and SVGIG (reference sequence). The DNA for the CDR3 is TGTGCTTGGACCCGGACAGGAGTAGCCTACGAGCAGTACTTC. Amino acid sequence: CAWTRTGVAYEQYF. Based on the CDR3 plus reference TRBV30 and TRBJ2-7, the full variable domain is SQTIHQWPATLVQPVGSPLSLECTVEGTSNPNLYWYRQAAGRGLQLLFYSVGIGQISSEVPQNLSASRPQDRQFILSSKKLLLSDSGFYLCAWTRTGVAYEQYFGPGTRLTVT.

Concerning this clone: Other DNA sequences of this sample code for an identical CDR3. The V gene is TRBV5-1, the J gene TRBJ1-2; D possibly corresponds to TRBD1 (5 bases). This CDR3 contains 14 residues. With 0 bases removed from V and 5 bases from J, the gap between germline ends came to 11 bases. Germline V lookup: CDR1 SGHRS, CDR2 YFSETQ. The DNA of the CDR3 is TGCGCCAGCAGCTTGGGTCAGGGCGGATATGGCTACACCTTC. Translated: CASSLGQGGYGYTF.

This chain connects TRBV29-1 to TRBJ2-7; D might be TRBD1 (5 bases). Trimming cost V 1 base and J 1 base, with 11 bases left between them. Germline assignment: CDR1 SQVTM and CDR2 ANQGSEA. This CDR3 has 14 residues. The CDR3 spells CSVEGDRESYEQYF. The CDR3 bases are TGCAGCGTTGAAGGCGACAGAGAATCCTACGAGCAGTACTTC.

V is TRBV5-7 and J is TRBJ1-5; the match to TRBD1 covers 12 bases. TRBV5-7 is classed as an ORF, of uncertain function. The V and J ends lost 3 bases and 4 bases, in that order; junction bases with no gene match: 2. The CDR3 consists of 15 residues. The DNA for the CDR3 is TGTGCCAGCAGCTCGGGACAGGGGGCGAATCAGCCCCAGCATTTT. This gives the protein CASSSGQGANQPQHF.

The J gene is TRBJ1-2, the V gene TRBV27; tentative D call: TRBD1 (6 bases). The CDR3 sequence is 17 residues long. Germline V lookup: CDR1 MNHEY, CDR2 SMNVEV (reference sequence). Deletions cut 0 bases from V and 4 bases from J, with 18 bases between. CDR3 sequence: CASSLSRGAVPAYGYTF. The CDR3 region has the DNA TGTGCCAGCAGTTTATCCCGGGGGGCTGTCCCCGCCTATGGCTACACCTTC.

This clone was detected only once. The gene calls are TRBV6-6 and TRBJ2-5; tentative D call: TRBD2 (6 bases). Germline-derived CDR1 and CDR2 are MNHNY and SVGAGI (reference sequence). The CDR3 covers 16 residues. Trimming removed 7 bases at V and 5 bases at J, with 23 bases between. The CDR3 DNA is TGTGCCAGCACCGCCGGTTATTCAGCGGGTCCGGAGACCCAGTACTTC. It specifies CASTAGYSAGPETQYF.

J is TRBJ2-1 and V is TRBV2, with 7 bases lining up with TRBD2. Germline trimming cut 5 bases from V and 3 bases from J; bases unmatched to any gene: 7. The CDR3 totals 15 residues. Germline CDR1 is SNHLY and CDR2 is FYNNEI. This chain's CDR3 is CASSIKAGFYNEQFF. The CDR3, as DNA: TGTGCCAGCAGTATTAAAGCGGGATTCTACAATGAGCAGTTCTTC.

The chain combines TRBV5-1 with TRBJ2-3; no clear D. The CDR3 loop spans 14 amino acids. Looked up from germline, CDR1 is SGHRS and CDR2 is YFSETQ. V was pared by 1 base and J by 3 bases, with 9 bases between. CDR3 DNA sequence: TGCGCCAGCAGCTTGCGGAGATATACAGATACGCAGTATTTT. Translated: CASSLRRYTDTQYF.

This rearrangement joins TRBV11-2 to TRBJ2-3; 7 bases match TRBD2. The germline CDR1 and CDR2 sequences are SGHAT and FQNNGV. The length of the CDR3 is 15 residues. The junction had 8 bases not matched to a gene; V was cut back by 2 bases and J by 6 bases. The DNA for the CDR3 is TGTGCCAGCAGCTTAATATCACTAGCGACGGATACGCAGTATTTT. Protein: CASSLISLATDTQYF.

Points on this clone: Mismatch with germline at one junction end may stem from a read error. The rearrangement links TRBV7-3 to TRBJ2-6; D is uncertain. CDR1 SGHTA and CDR2 FQGTGA come from the germline V gene. This CDR3 spans 15 amino acids. CDR3 sequence (DNA): TGTGCCAGCAGCCTTTCCTTCTCTGGGCCCAACGTCCTGACTTTC. Translating gives CASSLSFSGPNVLTF.

The chain carries TRBV28 and TRBJ2-2; a weak D match, TRBD2 (5 bases). Germline V gives CDR1 MDHEN, CDR2 SYDVKM. The CDR3 length is 17 residues. V lost 7 bases and J 0 bases, leaving 18 bases between the germline ends. This chain's CDR3 is CASNKRVFQPNTGELFF. CDR3 DNA sequence: TGTGCCAGCAACAAGAGGGTCTTTCAACCGAACACCGGGGAGCTGTTTTTT.

V gene TRBV6-6 combines with J gene TRBJ1-1; the D is unclear. V was shortened by 6 bases and J by 0 bases, with 11 bases between the two germline ends. The CDR3 has 14 amino acids. Germline-derived CDR1 and CDR2 are MNHNY and SVGAGI (reference sequence). This CDR3 is CASRRQSMNTEAFF. CDR3 coding DNA: TGTGCCAGCAGGCGGCAGAGTATGAACACTGAAGCTTTCTTT.

V and J are TRBV28 and TRBJ2-7; D is undetermined. V was clipped by 3 bases and J by 1 base, with 10 bases between them. The germline gives CDR1 MDHEN, CDR2 SYDVKM. The CDR3 contains 14 residues. CDR3: CASSLATRSYEQYF. The CDR3 region has the DNA TGTGCCAGCAGTTTGGCGACCAGGTCCTACGAGCAGTACTTC.

For this clone: This same CDR3 is encoded by further DNA sequences in the sample. The gene calls are TRBV18 and TRBJ2-1, with TRBD2 matching over 9 bases. V shed 6 bases, J shed 4 bases, and the junction held 7 bases outside the gene matches. Germline lookup yields CDR1 KGHSH and CDR2 LQKENI. This CDR3 region has 15 residues. The CDR3 is CASSSTSGPYNEQFF. CDR3 in DNA: TGTGCCAGCTCGAGTACTAGCGGGCCTTACAATGAGCAGTTCTTC.

As for this clone: Germline is not matched at one junction end, which may reflect a read error. CDR3: CASSQEGVGSGANILTF. CDR3 nucleotides: TGCGCCAGCAGCCAAGAAGGCGTGGGGTCTGGGGCCAACATCCTGACTTTC. The chain joins TRBV4-3 to TRBJ2-6; possibly TRBD1 for D (5 bases). The CDR3 contains 17 residues. The germline CDR1 and CDR2 sequences are LGHNA and YSLEER.

The chain has TRBV11-3 and TRBJ2-2; no clear D gene. Germline V gene data show CDR1 as SGHNT and CDR2 as YENEEA. V was shortened by 1 base and J by 6 bases, with 15 bases between the two germline ends. The CDR3 is made up of 16 amino acids. This CDR3 is CASSLVRQSLSGELFF. The CDR3 DNA is TGTGCCAGCAGCTTAGTGCGGCAGTCTCTGTCCGGGGAGCTGTTTTTT.

The V call is TRBV2, the J call TRBJ1-5; D may be TRBD1 (5 bases). The V end was cut by 3 bases, the J end by 2 bases, with 14 bases between. The germline V gene encodes CDR1 SNHLY and CDR2 FYNNEI. There are 16 residues in the CDR3. CDR3 amino acids: CASSDEQEIGNQPQHF. In DNA form, the CDR3 reads TGTGCCAGCAGTGATGAACAGGAAATTGGCAATCAGCCCCAGCATTTT.

The chain combines TRBV9 with TRBJ2-7; tentatively, D is TRBD1 (6 bases). From germline, CDR1 is SGDLS and CDR2 YYNGEE. The CDR3 is 14 amino acids. Trimming stripped 5 bases from V and 3 bases from J, with 15 bases between. CDR3 protein: CASSGTGTDYEQYF. The DNA of the CDR3 is TGTGCCAGCAGTGGAACAGGGACCGACTACGAGCAGTACTTC.

The DNA of the CDR3 is TGTGCCAGCAGACCTACAGGGAGGGTCACTGAAGCTTTCTTT. Residues: CASRPTGRVTEAFF. The chain recombines TRBV6-5 with TRBJ1-1, with D possibly being TRBD1 (6 bases). This CDR3 is 14 amino acids long. Trimming took 6 bases from V and 4 from J, leaving 15 bases between them. The V gene's germline CDR1 is MNHEY and CDR2 SVGAGI.

This clone was observed once. This chain links TRBV18 with TRBJ2-7, with 15 bases identical to TRBD2. J was trimmed by 9 bases and V by 3 bases; bases with no gene match: 3. The CDR3 loop spans 14 amino acids. Looked up from germline, CDR1 is KGHSH and CDR2 is LQKENI. The CDR3 region has the DNA TGTGCCAGCTCACCGGGACTAGCGGGAGGAGGGCAGTACTTC. Its translation is CASSPGLAGGGQYF.

This rearrangement joins TRBV7-9 to TRBJ2-3; 8 nucleotides line up with TRBD1. The CDR3 covers 15 residues. Germline CDR1 SEHNR, CDR2 FQNEAQ (reference sequence). With V trimmed by 4 bases and J by 2 bases, 5 bases remained unmatched. The CDR3 nucleotides read TGTGCCAGCAGCTCTAGACAGGGGACCACAGATACGCAGTATTTT. It encodes CASSSRQGTTDTQYF.

The CDR3 region is CASSLGGSPLHF. CDR3 DNA: TGTGCCAGCAGTTTAGGAGGATCACCCCTCCACTTT. This rearrangement joins TRBV28 to TRBJ1-6, with D hard to call. V dropped 2 bases and J dropped 10 bases, with 6 bases sitting between them. Per the germline V gene, CDR1 is MDHEN and CDR2 is SYDVKM. The CDR3 runs 12 residues.

The V and J genes are TRBV9 and TRBJ1-1; 9 bases map to TRBD1. This CDR3 has 18 amino acids. The germline V gene encodes CDR1 SGDLS and CDR2 YYNGEE. Germline trimming cut 0 bases from V and 3 bases from J; bases unmatched to any gene: 12. CDR3 coding DNA: TGTGCCAGCAGCGTAGGGACAGGGGCCGATAAGAGGGACACTGAAGCTTTCTTT. Its translation: CASSVGTGADKRDTEAFF.

The chain is built from TRBV2 and TRBJ2-1, with 10 bases that match TRBD2. This CDR3 region has 15 residues. Trimming cost V 6 bases and J 3 bases; bases outside gene matches: 5. Germline CDR1 SNHLY, CDR2 FYNNEI. The CDR3 bases are TGTGCCAGCAGGATGGGACTAGCGCGCTACAATGAGCAGTTCTTC. Amino acids: CASRMGLARYNEQFF.

V is TRBV15 and J is TRBJ2-1; 16 nucleotides agree with TRBD2. The V gene end was trimmed by 0 bases and the J gene end by 9 bases; junction bases not matched to a gene: 8. The CDR3 is 18 amino acids. Germline assignment: CDR1 LNHNV and CDR2 YYDKDF (reference sequence). DNA of the CDR3: TGTGCCACCAGCAGAGATGGGACTAGCGGGAGGGGGACGGGTGAGCAGTTCTTC. It is translated as CATSRDGTSGRGTGEQFF.

The V call is TRBV5-1, the J call TRBJ2-2; 11 bases are a match to TRBD1. The CDR3 sequence is 15 residues long. The germline CDR1 and CDR2 sequences are SGHRS and YFSETQ. Trimming removed 5 bases from V and 5 bases from J; junction bases left unmatched: 5. As DNA, the CDR3 is TGCGCCAGCAGAACCGGGACAGGGGGTACCGGGGAGCTGTTTTTT. Translation: CASRTGTGGTGELFF.